Shown below are 29 T cell receptor beta chains from a single sample sequenced in a study of Graves' ophthalmopathy and Graves' hyperthyroidism. RNA transcripts were the source from which TCR beta CDR3 regions were amplified. An initial RT-PCR round employing HTBI primers preceded a second-round multiplex PCR. MiXCR, applied by TCRdb to the multiplex PCR reads, yields one record per CDR3 protein. The profile shows approximately 540,000 distinct CDR3 sequences, about two fifths of them singletons. The sample was peripheral blood or thyroid tissue (not recorded which). The receptors shown here come from an adult man with Graves' hyperthyroidism.

The chain combines TRBV30 with TRBJ1-2; 7 bases are shared with TRBD1. Germline loops: CDR1 GTSNPN, CDR2 SVGIG (reference sequence). V lost 1 base to trimming and J lost 6 bases; unmatched junction nucleotides: 2. CDR3 length: 12 amino acids. CDR3 in DNA: TGTGCCTGGAGTGGGGACAGCCATGGCTACACCTTC. Amino acid sequence: CAWSGDSHGYTF.

This clonotype was found many times. The chain combines TRBV5-1 with TRBJ2-7; 10 bases align to TRBD1. CDR3 length equals 14 residues. Germline CDR1 is SGHRS and CDR2 is YFSETQ. Germline trimming cut 4 bases from V and 4 bases from J; bases unmatched to any gene: 5. The CDR3 DNA reads TGCGCCAGCAGCCCGACAGGGGGCGAGTACGAGCAGTACTTC. As protein: CASSPTGGEYEQYF.

This clonotype turned up a few times. V and J are TRBV11-2 and TRBJ1-6; D unresolved. Per germline, CDR1 SGHAT and CDR2 FQNNGV. The CDR3 totals 13 residues. The ends were cut back, 8 bases at V and 7 bases at J, with 12 bases in the middle. CDR3 coding DNA: TGTGCCAGCGCAGCCGGATACAATTCACCCCTCCACTTT. Translating it yields CASAAGYNSPLHF.

In its sample, this clonotype was seen many times. This sequence joins TRBV4-1 and TRBJ1-5; TRBD1 matches at 7 bases. CDR3 length equals 15 residues. CDR1 MGHRA and CDR2 YSYEKL come from the germline V gene. V lost 2 bases, J lost 7 bases, and 8 bases stayed unmatched. Written as DNA, the CDR3 is TGCGCCAGCAGCCAAAACGGGGACAGTCCGCAGCCCCAGCATTTT. As protein: CASSQNGDSPQPQHF.

Many counts were recorded for this clonotype. J is TRBJ1-2 and V is TRBV11-2, with 7 positions matching TRBD1. The CDR3 is 14 amino acids. Trimming at V came to 3 bases and at J to 7 bases, leaving 8 bases not matched to a gene. Germline V CDR1 and CDR2: SGHAT, FQNNGV. The CDR3 region is CASSLKTGAAGYTF. DNA of the CDR3: TGTGCCAGCAGCTTGAAAACAGGGGCTGCTGGCTACACCTTC.

This clonotype was seen at least ten times. V is TRBV9 and J is TRBJ2-7; 9 bases map to TRBD1. V lost 3 bases to trimming and J lost 3 bases; unmatched junction nucleotides: 7. Germline CDR1 SGDLS, CDR2 YYNGEE. This CDR3 contains 15 residues. The CDR3 region has the DNA TGTGCCAGCAGCGCATCCGGGACAGGGATCTACGAGCAGTACTTC. Protein sequence: CASSASGTGIYEQYF. The whole variable domain, filled in from reference TRBV9 and TRBJ2-7, reads DSGVTQTPKHLITATGQRVTLRCSPRSGDLSVYWYQQSLDQGLQFLIQYYNGEERAKGNILERFSAQQFPDLHSELNLSSLELGDSALYFCASSASGTGIYEQYFGPGTRLTVT.

The V gene is TRBV2, the J gene TRBJ2-7, with 9 nucleotides matching TRBD1. The V gene's germline CDR1 is SNHLY and CDR2 FYNNEI. CDR3 length: 14 residues. V lost 8 bases to trimming and J lost 1 base; unmatched junction nucleotides: 6. CDR3 sequence: CASVNRGRSYEQYF. Written as DNA, the CDR3 is TGTGCCAGCGTTAACAGGGGGCGATCCTACGAGCAGTACTTC.

This chain links TRBV2 with TRBJ2-7; TRBD2 matches 7 bases. CDR1 is SNHLY, CDR2 FYNNEI, per germline. This CDR3 is built from 16 residues. Trimming took 6 bases from V and 7 from J; bases not matched to a gene: 18. This chain's CDR3 is CASSGTVGTTHNEQYF. CDR3 DNA: TGTGCCAGCAGCGGCACTGTCGGGACTACCCACAATGAGCAGTACTTC.

This chain connects TRBV21-1 to TRBJ1-1; the listed D gene, TRBD1, was not tested against the DNA. TRBV21-1 is a documented pseudogene. This CDR3 is built from 17 residues. The CDR3 DNA sequence: TGTGCCAGCAGCAAGGGACAGGGGCCGCCTATGAACACTGAAGCTTTCTTT. Encoded protein: CASSKGQGPPMNTEAFF.

This chain connects TRBV20-1 to TRBJ2-5; 10 bases fit TRBD1. With 3 bases clipped from V and 5 bases from J, the junction kept 3 bases outside the gene matches. Germline CDR1 DFQATT, CDR2 SNEGSKA (reference sequence). This CDR3 is built from 13 residues. The CDR3 loop is CSARLDRGETQYF. CDR3 bases: TGCAGTGCTAGGCTGGACAGGGGGGAGACCCAGTACTTC.

This clonotype was counted ten times or more. The chain is built from TRBV5-1 and TRBJ2-5; no firm D call. This CDR3 spans 12 amino acids. Germline values: CDR1 SGHRS, CDR2 YFSETQ. Trimming pared 3 bases from V and 4 bases from J, leaving 7 bases between. CDR3 coding DNA: TGCGCCAGCAGCTGGTTTTTAGAGACCCAGTACTTC. It codes for CASSWFLETQYF. Based on the CDR3 plus reference TRBV5-1 and TRBJ2-5, the full variable domain is KAGVTQTPRYLIKTRGQQVTLSCSPISGHRSVSWYQQTPGQGLQFLFEYFSETQRNKGNFPGRFSGRQFSNSRSEMNVSTLELGDSALYLCASSWFLETQYFGPGTRLLVL.

This clonotype was detected ten times or more. The rearrangement joins TRBV7-9 to TRBJ2-7; D is unresolved. Trimming took 4 bases from V and 4 from J, leaving 11 bases between them. The germline V gene has CDR1 SEHNR and CDR2 FQNEAQ (reference sequence). The CDR3 has 13 amino acids. CDR3 coding DNA: TGTGCCAGCAGCTCCGACTCAGTGTACGAGCAGTACTTC. Translating gives CASSSDSVYEQYF.

This clonotype was picked up many times. The chain couples TRBV6-5 to TRBJ2-7, with 9 positions matching TRBD2. Trimming took 5 bases from V and 2 from J; bases not matched to a gene: 10. Germline CDR1 reads MNHEY; CDR2 reads SVGAGI. The CDR3 has 16 residues. The CDR3: CASSQTVTSGPYEQYF. CDR3 bases: TGTGCCAGCAGTCAAACGGTGACTAGCGGCCCCTACGAGCAGTACTTC.

This clonotype was recorded many times. The gene calls are TRBV4-1 and TRBJ1-5; D unresolved. V lost 1 base and J 4 bases, leaving 8 bases between the germline ends. Germline CDR1 MGHRA, CDR2 YSYEKL. This CDR3 comprises 14 residues. CDR3 loop: CASSQVVGNQPQHF. CDR3 nucleotides: TGCGCCAGCAGCCAAGTGGTGGGAAATCAGCCCCAGCATTTT.

This chain joins TRBV2 and TRBJ1-5; TRBD1 agrees at 11 bases. The CDR3 is 13 residues long. Trimming took 8 bases from V and 6 from J; bases not matched to a gene: 3. The germline V gene has CDR1 SNHLY and CDR2 FYNNEI. Written as DNA, the CDR3 is TGTGCCAGCGGGGGACAGGGGGTTCAGCCCCAGCATTTT. Translation gives CASGGQGVQPQHF.

This clonotype occurred many times. The V gene is TRBV6-6, the J gene TRBJ1-1; perhaps TRBD1 as D (5 bases). The CDR3 is made up of 15 amino acids. Between the trimmed V and J ends, which lost 5 bases and 4 bases, there was a span of 17 bases. Germline values: CDR1 MNHNY, CDR2 SVGAGI (reference sequence). The CDR3 spells CASSPAGRGGTEAFF. The CDR3 DNA is TGTGCCAGCAGTCCCGCGGGCCGCGGGGGCACTGAAGCTTTCTTT.

This clonotype was seen many times. V gene TRBV2 combines with J gene TRBJ1-2; D unresolved. This CDR3 is 12 amino acids long. Deletions cut 4 bases from V and 4 bases from J, with 7 bases between. Per germline, CDR1 SNHLY and CDR2 FYNNEI. Here the CDR3 DNA reads TGTGCCAGCAGTGTAGTGAGCTATGGCTACACCTTC. Translation gives CASSVVSYGYTF.

This clonotype was picked up one time. Given a much more abundant clone one base away, this may be a read error. The J gene is TRBJ2-7, the V gene TRBV12-3 or TRBV12-4; 10 nucleotides align to TRBD1. The CDR3 consists of 14 residues. The CDR3 spells CAGSYRDRGGEQYF. In nucleotides, the CDR3 is TGTGCCGGCAGTTACCGGGACAGGGGTGGCGAGCAGTACTTC.

A single count supports this clonotype. This chain connects TRBV7-9 to TRBJ1-1; tentative D call: TRBD1 (5 bases). With 5 bases removed from V and 7 bases from J, the gap between germline ends came to 23 bases. This CDR3 region has 16 residues. The germline CDR1 and CDR2 sequences are SEHNR and FQNEAQ (reference sequence). The CDR3 loop reads CASSTSSGGEGNEAFF. The CDR3 bases are TGTGCCAGCAGCACCTCTAGCGGGGGGGAGGGCAATGAAGCTTTCTTT. Based on the CDR3 plus reference TRBV7-9 and TRBJ1-1, the full variable domain is DTGVSQNPRHKITKRGQNVTFRCDPISEHNRLYWYRQTLGQGPEFLTYFQNEAQLEKSRLLSDRFSAERPKGSFSTLEIQRTEQGDSAMYLCASSTSSGGEGNEAFFGQGTRLTVV.

This clonotype appeared many times. V gene TRBV29-1 combines with J gene TRBJ2-3, with 7 bases fitting TRBD1. Trimming cost V 6 bases and J 5 bases; bases outside gene matches: 8. The CDR3 has 13 amino acids. The germline CDR1 and CDR2 sequences are SQVTM and ANQGSEA. CDR3 in DNA: TGCAGCGTCCGACAGGGTGGCGGAGATACGCAGTATTTT. It encodes CSVRQGGGDTQYF.

This clonotype was found many times. This chain links TRBV6-5 with TRBJ1-1; no clear D gene. V gave up 0 bases and J gave up 5 bases, with 10 bases separating them. This CDR3 comprises 14 residues. Germline V gene sequence: CDR1 MNHEY, CDR2 SVGAGI. The CDR3 sequence is CASSYSRDSTEAFF. The DNA of the CDR3 is TGTGCCAGCAGTTACTCTCGGGATTCGACTGAAGCTTTCTTT.

This clonotype was found a few times. The gene calls are TRBV15 and TRBJ1-4; D is uncertain. There are 17 residues in the CDR3. Between the trimmed V and J ends, which lost 0 bases and 8 bases, there was a span of 19 bases. CDR1 is LNHNV, CDR2 YYDKDF, per germline (reference sequence). The CDR3 nucleotides are TGTGCCACCAGCAGAGAGGTCCTGGCCGCGCTTGGGGAAAAACTGTTTTTT. It specifies CATSREVLAALGEKLFF. The full variable domain, in which reference TRBV15 and TRBJ1-4 provide the parts outside the CDR3, is DAMVIQNPRYQVTQFGKPVTLSCSQTLNHNVMYWYQQKSSQAPKLLFHYYDKDFNNEADTPDNFQSRRPNTSFCFLDIRSPGLGDTAMYLCATSREVLAALGEKLFFGSGTQLSVL.

This chain links TRBV29-1 with TRBJ1-4; weak D call: TRBD1 (6 bases). The germline CDR1 and CDR2 sequences are SQVTM and ANQGSEA. The CDR3 spans 12 residues. Trimming cost V 6 bases and J 8 bases, with 13 bases left between them. CDR3 coding DNA: TGCAGCGTCGACAATAGGGGGGAAAAACTGTTTTTT. It is translated as CSVDNRGEKLFF.

In its sample, this clonotype was seen a few times. The J gene is TRBJ2-3, the V gene TRBV15; D possibly corresponds to TRBD1 (6 bases). With 4 bases removed from V and 5 bases from J, the gap between germline ends came to 10 bases. Germline V lookup: CDR1 LNHNV, CDR2 YYDKDF (reference sequence). CDR3 length equals 13 residues. CDR3 nucleotide sequence: TGTGCCACCAGCATACTCAGGGGAGATACGCAGTATTTT. As protein: CATSILRGDTQYF.

This clonotype was detected ten times or more. The J gene is TRBJ2-5, the V gene TRBV2; D not certain. The CDR3 is made up of 15 amino acids. The germline V gene has CDR1 SNHLY and CDR2 FYNNEI. V lost 0 bases and J lost 4, with 12 bases in between. The CDR3 coding sequence is TGTGCCAGCAGTGAAGCGGGGAATTGGGGAGAGACCCAGTACTTC. Translating it yields CASSEAGNWGETQYF.

V usage is TRBV7-9 and J usage is TRBJ2-5, with 11 bases that match TRBD2. Germline CDR1 is SEHNR and CDR2 is FQNEAQ (reference sequence). This CDR3 spans 17 amino acids. The V and J ends lost 5 bases and 5 bases, in that order; junction bases with no gene match: 13. The CDR3: CASSPRLAGLVRETQYF. CDR3 DNA sequence: TGTGCCAGCAGCCCCAGACTAGCGGGACTCGTCCGGGAGACCCAGTACTTC.

The CDR3 protein is CASSVVPGEMGGYGYTF. The DNA of the CDR3 is TGTGCCAGCAGCGTAGTGCCGGGGGAAATGGGCGGCTATGGCTACACCTTC. This chain connects TRBV9 to TRBJ1-2, with a weak D call TRBD1 (5 bases). The CDR3 spans 17 residues. Germline-derived CDR1 and CDR2 are SGDLS and YYNGEE. Trimming took 0 bases from V and 4 from J, leaving 19 bases between them. Using reference TRBV9 and TRBJ1-2 for the parts outside the CDR3, the full variable domain is DSGVTQTPKHLITATGQRVTLRCSPRSGDLSVYWYQQSLDQGLQFLIQYYNGEERAKGNILERFSAQQFPDLHSELNLSSLELGDSALYFCASSVVPGEMGGYGYTFGSGTRLTVV.

This sequence joins TRBV12-3 or TRBV12-4 and TRBJ1-4; D is perhaps TRBD1 (6 bases). V dropped 5 bases and J dropped 7 bases, with 17 bases sitting between them. The CDR3 loop spans 15 amino acids. CDR3: CASSTGYWGSEKLFF. In DNA, the CDR3 is TGTGCCAGCAGTACAGGGTATTGGGGTAGTGAAAAACTGTTTTTT.

For this clonotype: One junction end disagrees with the germline gene, perhaps due to a read error. The chain uses TRBV6-5 and TRBJ1-4; D ambiguous. Germline CDR1 reads MNHEY; CDR2 reads SVGAGI. The CDR3 runs to 19 residues. CDR3 nucleotides: TGTGTCAGCAGTTACTCGAGGGCCACCTGGGGAGAGACTAATGAAAAACTGTTTTTC. Translation gives CVSSYSRATWGETNEKLFF.